This T cell receptor beta chain was observed in a study of blood T cell repertoires in COVID-19. For the study at large: Samples representing acute and convalescent COVID-19 were sourced from the United States, Italy and Spain. From T cells, B-cell-depleted T cells, or PBMCs came the material, which was cDNA or gDNA.

Original processing methods: Amplification with reference gene primers provided the estimates of nucleated cell counts. Profiling relied on immunoSEQ multiplex PCR, and the TCRdb table lists in-frame clones only, not all of them. V, J and clone size are those of that table, while D and trimming were read from the DNA. The sample records roughly 140,000 clones, 80% to 85% being singletons. The clonotype comes from a human donor in a cohort sampled during active COVID-19. Material for sequencing was peripheral blood.

The CDR3 DNA is TGCGCCAGCGGGTTACTAGCGGGGGTTGAGGGGCAGTATTTT. Encoded protein: CASGLLAGVEGQYF. The chain links TRBV5-1 to TRBJ2-3; TRBD2 aligns across 11 bases. CDR1 is SGHRS and CDR2 is YFSETQ in the germline V gene. CDR3 length: 14 residues. After removal of 7 bases from V and 11 bases from J, the junction contained 12 bases not matched to a gene. Filled out from reference TRBV5-1 and TRBJ2-3, the complete variable domain reads KAGVTQTPRYLIKTRGQQVTLSCSPISGHRSVSWYQQTPGQGLQFLFEYFSETQRNKGNFPGRFSGRQFSNSRSEMNVSTLELGDSALYLCASGLLAGVEGQYFGPGTRLTVL.